Listed below are T cell receptor beta chains from one sample, sequenced in a study of blood T cell repertoires in COVID-19. The data were produced by immunoSEQ multiplex PCR, yet TCRdb's version contains in-frame clones alone and is incomplete. The table records a few hundred thousand clones, 70% to 90% of them present only once. The sample was PBMCs or T cells enriched from blood (not recorded which). The receptors were gathered from a woman aged 18 to 35 who had been exposed to COVID-19. Each CDR3 is given with its conserved first and last residue. D genes are given only for firm matches. Part of the rows lack a size; the others show once, few, many or a class for expanded clones.

D gene: .; clone size: .; CDR3 length: 15; J gene: TRBJ2-1; V gene: TRBV11-2; CDR3 protein: CASSSTPKDSNEQFF; CDR3 DNA: TGTGCCAGCAGCTCGACTCCAAAAGACTCCAATGAGCAGTTCTTC
D gene: TRBD1; clone size: .; CDR3 length: 13; J gene: TRBJ2-5; V gene: TRBV7-6; CDR3 protein: CASTKQGTETQYF; CDR3 DNA: TGTGCCAGCACAAAACAGGGGACAGAGACCCAGTACTTC
D gene: TRBD1; clone size: .; CDR3 length: 19; J gene: TRBJ2-6; V gene: TRBV7-2; CDR3 protein: CASNSRGTGARSGANVLTF; CDR3 DNA: TGTGCCAGCAACAGTAGAGGGACAGGGGCCCGCTCTGGGGCCAACGTCCTGACTTTC
D gene: TRBD2; clone size: once; CDR3 length: 16; J gene: TRBJ2-5; V gene: TRBV5-1; CDR3 protein: CASSLDLAGGLETQYF; CDR3 DNA: TGCGCCAGCAGCTTGGATCTAGCGGGGGGTTTAGAGACCCAGTACTTC
D gene: .; clone size: .; CDR3 length: 18; J gene: TRBJ2-1; V gene: TRBV4-2; CDR3 protein: CASSLPTAMAGLYNEQFF; CDR3 DNA: TGTGCCAGCAGCCTCCCCACGGCAATGGCGGGGTTATACAATGAGCAGTTCTTC
D gene: TRBD2; clone size: .; CDR3 length: 16; J gene: TRBJ2-1; V gene: TRBV3-1/TRBV3-2; CDR3 protein: CASSLGTSGGRNEQFF; CDR3 DNA: TGTGCCAGCAGCTTGGGGACTAGCGGGGGGCGCAATGAGCAGTTCTTC
D gene: TRBD1; clone size: .; CDR3 length: 18; J gene: TRBJ2-2; V gene: TRBV27; CDR3 protein: CASSYSSPGQMSTGELFF; CDR3 DNA: TGTGCCAGCAGTTACTCTTCTCCGGGACAGATGTCCACCGGGGAGCTGTTTTTT
D gene: .; clone size: .; CDR3 length: 13; J gene: TRBJ1-5; V gene: TRBV10-2; CDR3 protein: CASSGGSNQPQHF; CDR3 DNA: TGCGCCAGCAGTGGAGGGAGCAATCAGCCCCAGCATTTT
D gene: TRBD2; clone size: .; CDR3 length: 17; J gene: TRBJ2-1; V gene: TRBV14; CDR3 protein: CASSQEWSGRSYNEQFF; CDR3 DNA: TGTGCCAGCAGCCAAGAATGGAGCGGGAGATCCTACAATGAGCAGTTCTTC
D gene: TRBD1; clone size: .; CDR3 length: 14; J gene: TRBJ1-1; V gene: TRBV7-9; CDR3 protein: CASSLNRGLAEAFF; CDR3 DNA: TGTGCCAGCAGCTTAAACAGGGGACTAGCTGAAGCTTTCTTT
D gene: .; clone size: .; CDR3 length: 14; J gene: TRBJ2-3; V gene: TRBV6-5; CDR3 protein: CASSSATRTDTQYF; CDR3 DNA: TGTGCCAGCAGTTCTGCTACTCGCACAGATACGCAGTATTTT
D gene: .; clone size: .; CDR3 length: 14; J gene: TRBJ1-5; V gene: TRBV6-6; CDR3 protein: CASSYRYSNQPQHF; CDR3 DNA: TGTGCCAGCAGTTACCGGTATAGCAATCAGCCCCAGCATTTT
D gene: TRBD2; clone size: once; CDR3 length: 19; J gene: TRBJ2-7; V gene: TRBV14; CDR3 protein: CASSHSTGGLAGVVFEQYF; CDR3 DNA: TGTGCCAGCAGCCACTCCACAGGAGGCCTAGCGGGAGTCGTGTTCGAGCAGTACTTC
D gene: TRBD1; clone size: .; CDR3 length: 15; J gene: TRBJ2-7; V gene: TRBV15; CDR3 protein: CATSPGQSNSYEQYF; CDR3 DNA: TGTGCCACCAGCCCGGGACAGTCCAACTCCTACGAGCAGTACTTC
D gene: TRBD1; clone size: .; CDR3 length: 14; J gene: TRBJ1-2; V gene: TRBV3-1/TRBV3-2; CDR3 protein: CASSEDRGRGGYTF; CDR3 DNA: TGTGCCAGCAGCGAGGACAGGGGGCGCGGGGGCTACACCTTC
D gene: .; clone size: .; CDR3 length: 15; J gene: TRBJ1-5; V gene: TRBV27; CDR3 protein: CASSLGWRSNQPQHF; CDR3 DNA: TGTGCCAGCAGTTTGGGATGGAGGAGCAATCAGCCCCAGCATTTT
D gene: .; clone size: .; CDR3 length: 15; J gene: TRBJ1-5; V gene: TRBV28; CDR3 protein: CASSLGHPSNQPQHF; CDR3 DNA: TGTGCCAGCAGCCTGGGACACCCTAGCAATCAGCCCCAGCATTTT
D gene: .; clone size: .; CDR3 length: 15; J gene: TRBJ1-6; V gene: TRBV6-4; CDR3 protein: CASSEGAGAGSPLHF; CDR3 DNA: TGTGCCAGCAGTGAAGGGGCAGGAGCAGGGTCACCCCTCCACTTT
D gene: TRBD1; clone size: .; CDR3 length: 16; J gene: TRBJ2-7; V gene: TRBV28; CDR3 protein: CASRSGPGQGAREQYF; CDR3 DNA: TGTGCCAGCAGGTCTGGACCGGGACAGGGGGCTAGAGAGCAGTACTTC
D gene: .; clone size: .; CDR3 length: 12; J gene: TRBJ1-2; V gene: TRBV14; CDR3 protein: CASSQVRSGYTF; CDR3 DNA: TGTGCCAGCAGCCAAGTGCGGAGTGGCTACACCTTC
D gene: TRBD1; clone size: .; CDR3 length: 13; J gene: TRBJ1-2; V gene: TRBV2; CDR3 protein: CASSGRQGNGYTF; CDR3 DNA: TGTGCCAGCAGTGGCAGACAGGGCAATGGCTACACCTTC
D gene: .; clone size: .; CDR3 length: 13; J gene: TRBJ1-4; V gene: TRBV6-5; CDR3 protein: CATRVRGNEKLFF; CDR3 DNA: TGTGCCACCCGAGTCAGGGGTAATGAAAAACTGTTTTTT
D gene: .; clone size: .; CDR3 length: 14; J gene: TRBJ2-7; V gene: TRBV27; CDR3 protein: CASSSTGYLYEQYF; CDR3 DNA: TGTGCCAGCAGTTCGACGGGATATCTCTACGAGCAGTACTTC
D gene: TRBD2; clone size: .; CDR3 length: 17; J gene: TRBJ2-1; V gene: TRBV4-2; CDR3 protein: CASSPETSGSSYNEQFF; CDR3 DNA: TGTGCCAGCAGCCCAGAGACTAGCGGGAGCTCCTACAATGAGCAGTTCTTC
D gene: .; clone size: .; CDR3 length: 15; J gene: TRBJ1-3; V gene: TRBV18; CDR3 protein: CASSPERAFGNTIYF; CDR3 DNA: TGTGCCAGCTCACCTGAGAGAGCCTTTGGAAACACCATATATTTT
D gene: .; clone size: few; CDR3 length: 12; J gene: TRBJ1-5; V gene: TRBV5-6; CDR3 protein: CASNQGNQPQHF; CDR3 DNA: TGTGCCAGCAACCAGGGTAATCAGCCCCAGCATTTT
D gene: TRBD2; clone size: .; CDR3 length: 21; J gene: TRBJ2-4; V gene: TRBV6-2/TRBV6-3; CDR3 protein: CASSYFYTLPGTNQAKNIQYF; CDR3 DNA: TGTGCCAGCAGTTACTTCTACACACTCCCGGGGACTAACCAAGCCAAAAACATTCAGTACTTC
D gene: TRBD1; clone size: .; CDR3 length: 14; J gene: TRBJ2-7; V gene: TRBV29-1; CDR3 protein: CSVEAPDRGYEQYF; CDR3 DNA: TGCAGCGTTGAAGCACCAGACAGGGGGTACGAGCAGTACTTC
D gene: .; clone size: few; CDR3 length: 14; J gene: TRBJ1-1; V gene: TRBV6-2/TRBV6-3; CDR3 protein: CASSYGAENTEAFF; CDR3 DNA: TGTGCCAGCAGTTACGGGGCAGAGAACACTGAAGCTTTCTTT
D gene: .; clone size: .; CDR3 length: 14; J gene: TRBJ2-7; V gene: TRBV28; CDR3 protein: CASKPPQTGYEQYF; CDR3 DNA: TGTGCCAGCAAACCACCGCAGACAGGCTACGAGCAGTACTTC
D gene: .; clone size: once; CDR3 length: 14; J gene: TRBJ1-4; V gene: TRBV15; CDR3 protein: CATSTNRVPEKLFF; CDR3 DNA: TGTGCCACCAGCACAAACAGGGTACCGGAAAAACTGTTTTTT
D gene: TRBD1; clone size: .; CDR3 length: 14; J gene: TRBJ2-1; V gene: TRBV7-3; CDR3 protein: CASSLGQNYNEQFF; CDR3 DNA: TGTGCCAGCAGCTTGGGACAGAATTACAATGAGCAGTTCTTC